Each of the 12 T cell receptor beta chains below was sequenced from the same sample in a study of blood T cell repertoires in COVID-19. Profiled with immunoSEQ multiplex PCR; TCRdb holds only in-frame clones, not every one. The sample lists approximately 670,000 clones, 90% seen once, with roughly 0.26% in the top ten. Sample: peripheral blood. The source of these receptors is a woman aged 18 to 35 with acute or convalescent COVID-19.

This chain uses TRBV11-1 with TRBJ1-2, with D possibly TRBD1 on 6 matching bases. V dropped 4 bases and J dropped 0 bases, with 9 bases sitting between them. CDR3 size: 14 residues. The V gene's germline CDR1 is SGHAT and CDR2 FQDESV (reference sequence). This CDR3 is CASSSDRPNYGYTF. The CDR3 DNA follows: TGTGCCAGCAGCTCGGACAGACCTAACTATGGCTACACCTTC.

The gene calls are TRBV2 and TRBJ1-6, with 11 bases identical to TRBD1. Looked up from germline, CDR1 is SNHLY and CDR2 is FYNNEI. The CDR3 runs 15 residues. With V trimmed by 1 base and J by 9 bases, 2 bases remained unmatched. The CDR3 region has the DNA TGTGCCAGCAGTGAAGGGGGACAGGGGGGTTCACCCCTCCACTTT. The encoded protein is CASSEGGQGGSPLHF.

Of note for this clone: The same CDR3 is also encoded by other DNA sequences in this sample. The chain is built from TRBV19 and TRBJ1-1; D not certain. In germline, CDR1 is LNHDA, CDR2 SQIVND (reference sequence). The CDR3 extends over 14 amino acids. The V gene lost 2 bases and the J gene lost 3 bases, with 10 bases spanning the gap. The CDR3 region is CASSIRGRDTEAFF. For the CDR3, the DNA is TGTGCCAGTAGTATAAGAGGGAGGGACACTGAAGCTTTCTTT.

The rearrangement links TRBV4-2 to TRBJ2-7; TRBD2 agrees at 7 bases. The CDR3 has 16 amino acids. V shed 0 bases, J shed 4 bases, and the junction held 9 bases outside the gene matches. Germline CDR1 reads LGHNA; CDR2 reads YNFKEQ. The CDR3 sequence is CASSQEQLGGVYEQYF. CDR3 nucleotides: TGTGCCAGCAGCCAAGAGCAACTGGGGGGGGTATACGAGCAGTACTTC.

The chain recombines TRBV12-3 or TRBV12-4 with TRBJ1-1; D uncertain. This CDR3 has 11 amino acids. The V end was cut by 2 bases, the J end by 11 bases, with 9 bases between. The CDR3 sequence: CASSLITGAFF. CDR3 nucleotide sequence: TGTGCCAGCAGTTTAATCACCGGGGCTTTCTTT.

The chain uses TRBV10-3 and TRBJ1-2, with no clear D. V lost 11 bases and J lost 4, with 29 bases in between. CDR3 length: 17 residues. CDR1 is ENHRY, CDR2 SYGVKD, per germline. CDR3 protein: CAPQWRFPTVLSYGYTF. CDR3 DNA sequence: TGTGCCCCACAGTGGAGGTTCCCGACCGTGTTATCCTATGGCTACACCTTC.

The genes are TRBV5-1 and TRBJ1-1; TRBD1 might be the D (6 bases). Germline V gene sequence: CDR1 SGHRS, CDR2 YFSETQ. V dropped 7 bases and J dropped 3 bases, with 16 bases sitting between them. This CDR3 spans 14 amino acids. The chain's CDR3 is CASGRGGRDTEAFF. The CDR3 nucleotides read TGCGCCAGCGGAAGGGGGGGGCGAGACACTGAAGCTTTCTTT.

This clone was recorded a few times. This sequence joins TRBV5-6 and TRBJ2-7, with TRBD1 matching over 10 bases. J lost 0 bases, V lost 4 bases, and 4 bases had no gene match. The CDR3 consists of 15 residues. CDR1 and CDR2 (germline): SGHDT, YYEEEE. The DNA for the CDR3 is TGTGCCAGCAGCCCGACAGGGGGCGCCTCCTACGAGCAGTACTTC. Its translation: CASSPTGGASYEQYF.

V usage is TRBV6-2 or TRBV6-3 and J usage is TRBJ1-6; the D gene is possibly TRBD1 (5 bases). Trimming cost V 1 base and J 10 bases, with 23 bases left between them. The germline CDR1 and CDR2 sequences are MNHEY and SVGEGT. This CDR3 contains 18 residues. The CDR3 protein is CASSYLPARGCIGSPLHF. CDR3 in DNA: TGTGCCAGCAGTTACTTACCGGCTAGGGGATGTATAGGGTCACCCCTCCACTTT.

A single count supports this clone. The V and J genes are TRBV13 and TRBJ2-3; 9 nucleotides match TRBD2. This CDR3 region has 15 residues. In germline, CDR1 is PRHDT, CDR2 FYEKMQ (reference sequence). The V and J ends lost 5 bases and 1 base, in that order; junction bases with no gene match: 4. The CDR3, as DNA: TGTGCCAGCAGCACAGAGCGGGGGGGCACAGATACGCAGTATTTT. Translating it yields CASSTERGGTDTQYF. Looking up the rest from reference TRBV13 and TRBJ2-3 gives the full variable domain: AAGVIQSPRHLIKEKRETATLKCYPIPRHDTVYWYQQGPGQDPQFLISFYEKMQSDKGSIPDRFSAQQFSDYHSELNMSSLELGDSALYFCASSTERGGTDTQYFGPGTRLTVL.

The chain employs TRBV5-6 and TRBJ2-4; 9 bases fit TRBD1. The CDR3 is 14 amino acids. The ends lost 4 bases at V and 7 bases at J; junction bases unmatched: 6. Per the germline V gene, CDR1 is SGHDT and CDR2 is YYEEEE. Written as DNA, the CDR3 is TGTGCCAGCAGCCCTGGGACAGGGATGAACATTCAGTACTTC. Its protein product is CASSPGTGMNIQYF.

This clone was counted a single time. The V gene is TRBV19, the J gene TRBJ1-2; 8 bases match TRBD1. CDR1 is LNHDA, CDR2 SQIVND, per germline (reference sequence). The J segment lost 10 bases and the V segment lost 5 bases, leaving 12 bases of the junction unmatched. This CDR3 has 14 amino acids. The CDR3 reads CASSEQGDARYYTF. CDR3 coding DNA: TGTGCCAGTAGTGAACAGGGGGACGCTCGATACTACACCTTC.